This T cell receptor (beta chain) stems from a study of OX40 agonist ivuxolimab in advanced cancers. As for the study more broadly: Ivuxolimab was an agonistic, fully human IgG2 monoclonal antibody directed against OX40 (CD134), a costimulatory receptor. The paper covers the monotherapy dose-escalation part of the phase I ivuxolimab trial, which included N of about 56 patients. Patients were allowed to have had prior anti-PD-1, anti-PD-L1 or anti-CTLA-4 therapy, and 40% of the dose-escalation patients had been treated with checkpoint inhibitors. Partial responses occurred in three dose-escalation patients, of whom one had hepatocellular carcinoma and two had cutaneous melanoma. Among the approximately 54 dose-escalation patients, some 20 had hepatocellular carcinoma, some 15 melanoma, 9 renal cell carcinoma and 9 head and neck cancer. In the dose-escalation cohort, 70% to 85% of patients were male, and the mean age was 60 years with a range of roughly 23 to 90. Intravenous ivuxolimab was administered to patients every 2 weeks at six dose levels: 0.01, 0.1, 0.3, 1.5, 3 and 10 mg/kg. Peripheral TCRbeta sequencing was intended to test whether TCR sequence diversity was altered and clonal T-cell expansion was caused by ivuxolimab.

Here V drops 4 bases and J drops 6 bases, and the junction holds 3 bases not matched to any gene. The CDR3 spans 14 residues, from the cysteine through the phenylalanine. Left in the record is the CDR3 DNA by itself, 42 bases read in frame from the first base. In the germline V gene, CDR1 corresponds to LGHNA and CDR2 to YNFKEQ. The trial excluded patients who had a history of autoimmune disease or who were on systemic immunosuppression. Peripheral blood for TCR sequencing was collected from all dose cohorts at baseline, on cycle 4 day 1, and on cycle 7 day 1. The samples were taken from a phase I, first-in-human, multicenter, open-label dose-escalation trial of ivuxolimab. Adults with locally advanced or metastatic head and neck squamous cell, hepatocellular, melanoma or renal cell carcinoma were enrolled in the trial. Before TCR sequencing, CD4+ T cells and CD8+ T cells were sorted from peripheral blood as separate populations.

Genomic DNA was extracted from sorted cells for sequencing of the TCRbeta CDR3 region. The immunoSEQ Assay was used for sequencing of TCRbeta CDR3 regions. Sourced from immuneACCESS, this table was stored by TCRdb with only in-frame sequences that have V and J called. A share of the clones is absent; for the studies checked, an unresolved V gene accounts for under half, and the remainder has no known explanation. Within this sample are roughly 60,000 clones, with around 83% of them counted one time only. The top ten hold 3% of the sample. On the study overall, not on this receptor specifically: At doses of 0.1 to 3.0 mg/kg, clonal expansion of both CD4+ and CD8+ T cells in blood was seen between baseline and week 6. Which antigens the clonally expanded peripheral T cells were specific for was not determined. Low levels of normalized T-cell clonal expansion were also seen in some patients who did not respond. On average, CD8+ T cells showed more expanded clones than CD4+ T cells after ivuxolimab. In the 0.1-3.0 mg/kg groups, partial responders had among the lowest normalized peripheral clonal expansion, particularly in CD8+ T cells.

Concerning this clone itself: The specificity of this receptor is unknown. Base qualities are not provided; no much larger clone lies one nucleotide away.

This chain is built from TRBV4-2 and TRBJ2-7; 13 of the junction bases match TRBD2. The clonotype originates from an adult with an advanced solid tumor such as melanoma, head and neck, liver or kidney cancer. The material was CD4+ or CD8+ T cells sorted from blood, obtained in a trial of the OX40 agonist ivuxolimab. At the DNA level, the sequence is TGTGCCAGCAGCCCGGGACTAGCGGGAAGCGAGCAGTACTTC. Translated, it gives CASSPGLAGSEQYF.